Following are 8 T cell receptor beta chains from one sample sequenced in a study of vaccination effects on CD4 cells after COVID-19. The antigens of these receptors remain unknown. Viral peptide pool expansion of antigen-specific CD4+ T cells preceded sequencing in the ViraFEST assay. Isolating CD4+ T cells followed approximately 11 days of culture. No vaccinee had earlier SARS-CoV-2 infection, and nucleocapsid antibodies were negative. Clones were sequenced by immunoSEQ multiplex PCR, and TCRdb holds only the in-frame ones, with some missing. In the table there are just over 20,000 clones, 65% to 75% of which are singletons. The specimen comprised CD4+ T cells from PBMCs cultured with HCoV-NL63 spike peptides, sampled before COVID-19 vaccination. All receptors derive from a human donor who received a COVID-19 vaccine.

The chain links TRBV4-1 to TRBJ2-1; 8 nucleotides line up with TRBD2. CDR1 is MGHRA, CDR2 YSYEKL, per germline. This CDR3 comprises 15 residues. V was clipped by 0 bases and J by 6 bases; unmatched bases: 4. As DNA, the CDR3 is TGCGCCAGCAGCCAAGATCCGGGGACTAGCAATGAGCAGTTCTTC. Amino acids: CASSQDPGTSNEQFF.

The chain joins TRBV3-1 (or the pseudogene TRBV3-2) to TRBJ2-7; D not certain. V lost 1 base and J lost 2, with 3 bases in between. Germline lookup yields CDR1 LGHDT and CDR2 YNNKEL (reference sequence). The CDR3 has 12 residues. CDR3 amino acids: CASSQGPYEQYF. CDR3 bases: TGTGCCAGCAGCCAAGGCCCCTACGAGCAGTACTTC.

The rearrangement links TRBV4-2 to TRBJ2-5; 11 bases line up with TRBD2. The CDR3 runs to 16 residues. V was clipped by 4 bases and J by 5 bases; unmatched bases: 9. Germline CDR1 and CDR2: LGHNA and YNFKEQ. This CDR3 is CASSRSHGTSGETQYF. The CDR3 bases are TGTGCCAGCAGCCGATCACATGGGACTAGCGGTGAGACCCAGTACTTC.

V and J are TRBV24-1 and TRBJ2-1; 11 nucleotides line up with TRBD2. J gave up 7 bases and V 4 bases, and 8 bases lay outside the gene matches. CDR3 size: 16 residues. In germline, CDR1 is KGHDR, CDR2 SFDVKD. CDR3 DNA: TGTGCCACCAGTGACCATAGCGGGAGGGCCACAAATGAGCAGTTCTTC. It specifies CATSDHSGRATNEQFF.

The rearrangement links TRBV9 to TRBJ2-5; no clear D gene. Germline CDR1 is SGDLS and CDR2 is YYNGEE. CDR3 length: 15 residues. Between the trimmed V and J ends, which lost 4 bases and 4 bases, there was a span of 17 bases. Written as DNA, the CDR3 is TGTGCCAGCAGCCCCGGACCCACTTGGCTAGAGACCCAGTACTTC. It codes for CASSPGPTWLETQYF. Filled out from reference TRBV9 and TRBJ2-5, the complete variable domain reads DSGVTQTPKHLITATGQRVTLRCSPRSGDLSVYWYQQSLDQGLQFLIQYYNGEERAKGNILERFSAQQFPDLHSELNLSSLELGDSALYFCASSPGPTWLETQYFGPGTRLLVL.

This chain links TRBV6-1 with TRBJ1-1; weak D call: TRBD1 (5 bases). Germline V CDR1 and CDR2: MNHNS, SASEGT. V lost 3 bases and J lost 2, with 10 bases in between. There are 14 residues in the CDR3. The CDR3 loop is CASSETGGNTEAFF. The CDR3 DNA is TGTGCCAGCAGTGAGACTGGGGGTAACACTGAAGCTTTCTTT.

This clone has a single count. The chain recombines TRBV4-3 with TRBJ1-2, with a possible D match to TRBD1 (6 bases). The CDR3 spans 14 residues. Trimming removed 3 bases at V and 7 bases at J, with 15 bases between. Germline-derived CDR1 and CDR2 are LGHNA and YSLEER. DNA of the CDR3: TGCGCCAGCAGCCACCAAAAACAGGGCGCTGGCTACACCTTC. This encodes CASSHQKQGAGYTF.

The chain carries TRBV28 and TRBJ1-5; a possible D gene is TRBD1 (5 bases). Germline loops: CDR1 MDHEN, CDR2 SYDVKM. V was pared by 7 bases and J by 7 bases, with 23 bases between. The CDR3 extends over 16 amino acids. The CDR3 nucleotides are TGTGCCAGCACCCTAGGGGCCAGGGCAGGCGGCCAGCCCCAGCATTTT. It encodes CASTLGARAGGQPQHF.